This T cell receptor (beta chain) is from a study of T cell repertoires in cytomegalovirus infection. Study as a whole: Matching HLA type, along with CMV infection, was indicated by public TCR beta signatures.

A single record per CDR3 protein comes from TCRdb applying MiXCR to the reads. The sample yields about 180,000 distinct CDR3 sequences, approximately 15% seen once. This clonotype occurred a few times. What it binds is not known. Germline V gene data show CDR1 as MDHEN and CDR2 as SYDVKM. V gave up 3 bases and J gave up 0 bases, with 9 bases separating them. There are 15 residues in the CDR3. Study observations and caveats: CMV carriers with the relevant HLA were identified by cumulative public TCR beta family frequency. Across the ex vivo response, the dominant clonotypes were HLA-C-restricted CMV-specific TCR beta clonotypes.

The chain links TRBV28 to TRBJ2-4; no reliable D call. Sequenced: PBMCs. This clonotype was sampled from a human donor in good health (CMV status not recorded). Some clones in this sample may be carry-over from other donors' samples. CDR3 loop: CASSFLPLAKNIQYF. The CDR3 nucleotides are TGTGCCAGCAGTTTTCTCCCACTAGCCAAAAACATTCAGTACTTC.